This is a list of T cell receptor beta chains from one sample in a study of blood T cell repertoires in COVID-19. Libraries were prepared by immunoSEQ multiplex PCR; TCRdb keeps only in-frame clonotypes and omits some of them. The sample consists of around 59,000 clones, around 79% of them appearing once. The sample taken for sequencing was peripheral blood. The receptors were sampled from a woman in her forties or fifties with active or convalescent COVID-19. Both conserved end residues are part of each CDR3. The D gene is left open where the match is weak. Clone size is not always given. Where it is, it says once, few, many or a class for expanded clones.

clone size: .; CDR3 length: 14; J gene: TRBJ2-7; D gene: .; V gene: TRBV27; CDR3 protein: CASSLSTVAAEQYF; CDR3 DNA: TGTGCCAGCAGTTTATCGACGGTAGCGGCCGAGCAGTACTTC
clone size: many; CDR3 length: 18; J gene: TRBJ1-5; D gene: .; V gene: TRBV28; CDR3 protein: CASSFSLGRGFGNQPQHF; CDR3 DNA: TGTGCCAGCAGTTTTTCCCTTGGCAGGGGTTTTGGGAATCAGCCCCAGCATTTT
clone size: .; CDR3 length: 15; J gene: TRBJ2-5; D gene: TRBD2; V gene: TRBV10-2; CDR3 protein: CASSDQLAGDETQYF; CDR3 DNA: TGCGCCAGCAGTGACCAACTAGCGGGAGATGAGACCCAGTACTTC
clone size: few; CDR3 length: 12; J gene: TRBJ1-2; D gene: .; V gene: TRBV19; CDR3 protein: CASSPPGYGYTF; CDR3 DNA: TGTGCCAGTAGCCCCCCGGGCTATGGCTACACCTTC
clone size: .; CDR3 length: 16; J gene: TRBJ2-7; D gene: .; V gene: TRBV28; CDR3 protein: CASCQDGWGRSGEQYF; CDR3 DNA: TGTGCCAGCTGTCAGGACGGGTGGGGGCGCTCGGGGGAGCAGTACTTC
clone size: .; CDR3 length: 13; J gene: TRBJ2-7; D gene: .; V gene: TRBV6-6; CDR3 protein: CASRLGLNYEQYF; CDR3 DNA: TGTGCCAGCAGATTGGGCCTAAACTACGAGCAGTACTTC
clone size: few; CDR3 length: 16; J gene: TRBJ2-7; D gene: TRBD2; V gene: TRBV3-1/TRBV3-2; CDR3 protein: CASSQDRASGRNEQYF; CDR3 DNA: TGTGCCAGCAGCCAAGATCGCGCTAGCGGGAGGAACGAGCAGTACTTC
clone size: .; CDR3 length: 14; J gene: TRBJ1-1; D gene: .; V gene: TRBV11-2; CDR3 protein: CASSKPGVDTEAFF; CDR3 DNA: TGTGCCAGCAGCAAACCAGGGGTGGACACTGAAGCTTTCTTT
clone size: .; CDR3 length: 14; J gene: TRBJ2-7; D gene: TRBD1; V gene: TRBV19; CDR3 protein: CASSIMNRGVEQYF; CDR3 DNA: TGTGCCAGTAGTATTATGAACAGGGGGGTCGAGCAGTACTTC
clone size: .; CDR3 length: 15; J gene: TRBJ1-5; D gene: TRBD1; V gene: TRBV10-3; CDR3 protein: CAISNWTGRNQPQHF; CDR3 DNA: TGTGCCATCAGTAACTGGACAGGGCGAAATCAGCCCCAGCATTTT
clone size: .; CDR3 length: 17; J gene: TRBJ2-2; D gene: TRBD2; V gene: TRBV5-1; CDR3 protein: CASSFGLAGVLGGELFF; CDR3 DNA: TGCGCCAGCAGCTTCGGACTAGCGGGAGTGTTAGGCGGGGAGCTGTTTTTT
clone size: .; CDR3 length: 14; J gene: TRBJ1-5; D gene: TRBD1; V gene: TRBV28; CDR3 protein: CASRVQGANQPQHF; CDR3 DNA: TGTGCCAGCAGAGTACAGGGGGCGAATCAGCCCCAGCATTTT
clone size: .; CDR3 length: 16; J gene: TRBJ2-1; D gene: TRBD2; V gene: TRBV5-1; CDR3 protein: CASSFLAGGMGNEQFF; CDR3 DNA: TGCGCCAGCAGCTTCCTAGCGGGAGGGATGGGGAATGAGCAGTTCTTC
clone size: .; CDR3 length: 15; J gene: TRBJ2-7; D gene: .; V gene: TRBV7-2; CDR3 protein: CASSLAPGLGYEQYF; CDR3 DNA: TGTGCCAGCAGCTTAGCTCCGGGACTCGGCTACGAGCAGTACTTC
clone size: .; CDR3 length: 15; J gene: TRBJ2-7; D gene: .; V gene: TRBV7-2; CDR3 protein: CASSLLPGLSYEQYF; CDR3 DNA: TGTGCCAGCAGCCTCTTGCCAGGTCTCTCCTACGAGCAGTACTTC
clone size: few; CDR3 length: 14; J gene: TRBJ1-4; D gene: TRBD1; V gene: TRBV2; CDR3 protein: CASRGQGGNEKLFF; CDR3 DNA: TGTGCCAGCAGAGGACAGGGGGGGAACGAAAAACTGTTTTTT
clone size: .; CDR3 length: 16; J gene: TRBJ2-1; D gene: .; V gene: TRBV29-1; CDR3 protein: CSANTGPLLSYNEQFF; CDR3 DNA: TGCAGCGCTAATACAGGGCCACTACTCTCCTACAATGAGCAGTTCTTC
clone size: .; CDR3 length: 13; J gene: TRBJ1-5; D gene: .; V gene: TRBV19; CDR3 protein: CASKAQGRQPQHF; CDR3 DNA: TGTGCCAGTAAGGCACAGGGACGGCAGCCCCAGCATTTT
clone size: .; CDR3 length: 15; J gene: TRBJ1-5; D gene: .; V gene: TRBV15; CDR3 protein: CATSLSGWANQPQHF; CDR3 DNA: TGTGCCACCAGCCTATCAGGGTGGGCAAATCAGCCCCAGCATTTT
clone size: .; CDR3 length: 14; J gene: TRBJ2-7; D gene: TRBD1; V gene: TRBV5-1; CDR3 protein: CASSFNRGIYEQYF; CDR3 DNA: TGCGCCAGCAGCTTCAACAGGGGGATCTACGAGCAGTACTTC
clone size: .; CDR3 length: 14; J gene: TRBJ2-7; D gene: .; V gene: TRBV4-1; CDR3 protein: CASSPKGGADEQYF; CDR3 DNA: TGCGCCAGCAGCCCAAAAGGGGGGGCCGACGAGCAGTACTTC
clone size: few; CDR3 length: 17; J gene: TRBJ2-7; D gene: TRBD2; V gene: TRBV4-1; CDR3 protein: CASSQGTSGEGTYEQYF; CDR3 DNA: TGCGCCAGCAGCCAAGGGACTAGCGGAGAGGGCACCTACGAGCAGTACTTC
clone size: .; CDR3 length: 15; J gene: TRBJ2-7; D gene: TRBD1; V gene: TRBV28; CDR3 protein: CASSTRQGGAYEQYF; CDR3 DNA: TGTGCCAGCAGTACTCGACAGGGTGGGGCCTACGAGCAGTACTTC
clone size: .; CDR3 length: 17; J gene: TRBJ2-1; D gene: TRBD2; V gene: TRBV5-4; CDR3 protein: CASSLGGLAGAYNEQFF; CDR3 DNA: TGTGCCAGCAGCTTGGGGGGTCTAGCGGGAGCTTACAATGAGCAGTTCTTC
clone size: .; CDR3 length: 15; J gene: TRBJ1-4; D gene: TRBD1; V gene: TRBV2; CDR3 protein: CASSTDRERGEKLFF; CDR3 DNA: TGTGCCAGCAGTACCGACAGGGAGAGAGGTGAAAAACTGTTTTTT
clone size: .; CDR3 length: 15; J gene: TRBJ2-5; D gene: .; V gene: TRBV3-1/TRBV3-2; CDR3 protein: CASSPPDRNQETQYF; CDR3 DNA: TGTGCCAGCAGCCCCCCGGACAGAAACCAAGAGACCCAGTACTTC
clone size: .; CDR3 length: 17; J gene: TRBJ2-3; D gene: .; V gene: TRBV3-1/TRBV3-2; CDR3 protein: CASSRQHRTASTDTQYF; CDR3 DNA: TGTGCCAGCAGCCGACAGCATAGGACGGCTAGCACAGATACGCAGTATTTT
clone size: .; CDR3 length: 13; J gene: TRBJ1-4; D gene: TRBD1; V gene: TRBV10-3; CDR3 protein: CATGRDRVEKLFF; CDR3 DNA: TGTGCCACCGGCCGGGACAGGGTTGAAAAACTGTTTTTT
clone size: .; CDR3 length: 13; J gene: TRBJ2-7; D gene: TRBD1; V gene: TRBV2; CDR3 protein: CASTGVSSYEQYF; CDR3 DNA: TGTGCCAGTACAGGGGTTAGCTCCTACGAGCAGTACTTC
clone size: once; CDR3 length: 12; J gene: TRBJ2-1; D gene: .; V gene: TRBV3-1/TRBV3-2; CDR3 protein: CASSHRGVEQFF; CDR3 DNA: TGTGCCAGCAGCCACAGGGGAGTTGAGCAGTTCTTC
clone size: .; CDR3 length: 14; J gene: TRBJ2-1; D gene: TRBD1; V gene: TRBV7-2; CDR3 protein: CASSSRTGGLEQFF; CDR3 DNA: TGTGCCAGCAGCTCCCGGACAGGGGGCCTTGAGCAGTTCTTC